A selection of T cell receptor beta chains follows, all from one sample in a study of cytomegalovirus exposure and HLA in healthy donors. Generated by immunoSEQ multiplex PCR, the TCRdb table keeps only in-frame clones and is missing some. The data contain roughly 200,000 clones, about four fifths of them singletons. The material sequenced was PBMCs. The receptors stem from a female donor in good health and CMV-seronegative. The CDR3 runs from the conserved cysteine through the conserved F or W. Each record gives: D gene, J gene, V gene, clone size, CDR3 DNA, CDR3 protein. The D gene is left open where the match is weak. Only some rows state a clone size, as once, few, many or a class for expanded clones.

D: .
J: TRBJ1-2
V: TRBV9
size: .
DNA: TGTGCCAGCAGCGTAGCGCCAGGGAACTATGGCTACACCTTC
CDR3: CASSVAPGNYGYTF

D: TRBD2
J: TRBJ2-1
V: TRBV5-4
size: .
DNA: TGTGCCAGCAGCCAAAGGACTAGCGGACTATTCGATGAGCAGTTCTTC
CDR3: CASSQRTSGLFDEQFF

D: .
J: TRBJ2-7
V: TRBV9
size: few
DNA: TGTGCCAGCAGCGTTGCCCCAGCCTACGAGCAGTACTTC
CDR3: CASSVAPAYEQYF

D: TRBD1
J: TRBJ2-3
V: TRBV2
size: .
DNA: TGTGCCTCTGACAGGGTGCAAGCAGATACGCAGTATTTT
CDR3: CASDRVQADTQYF

D: .
J: TRBJ1-3
V: TRBV7-9
size: .
DNA: TGTGCCAGCAGCGCGAAAGTTCGAGTGGGAAACACCATATATTTT
CDR3: CASSAKVRVGNTIYF

D: .
J: TRBJ1-2
V: TRBV15
size: .
DNA: TGTGCCACCAGCAGAGACCGCAGGGGAGGGATGAACCGTTCATATGGCTACACCTTC
CDR3: CATSRDRRGGMNRSYGYTF

D: TRBD1
J: TRBJ1-1
V: TRBV18
size: .
DNA: TGTGCCAGCTCACCGACCAGAGGGGACAGGGTCACTGAAGCTTTCTTT
CDR3: CASSPTRGDRVTEAFF

D: TRBD2
J: TRBJ2-1
V: TRBV10-3
size: .
DNA: TGTGCCATCAGTCTGACTAGCGGGAGTACCAATGAGCAGTTCTTC
CDR3: CAISLTSGSTNEQFF

D: .
J: TRBJ2-7
V: TRBV11-1
size: .
DNA: TGTGCCAGCAGCTTAGCGGGGAGCTCCTACGAGCAGTACTTC
CDR3: CASSLAGSSYEQYF

D: TRBD2
J: TRBJ2-7
V: TRBV27
size: .
DNA: TGTGCCAGCAGTTTATTCCGGGGGGGCATATACGAGCAGTACTTC
CDR3: CASSLFRGGIYEQYF

D: .
J: TRBJ1-2
V: TRBV29-1
size: .
DNA: TGCAGCGTTGATGGTGTGGGCGAGGGCTACACCTTC
CDR3: CSVDGVGEGYTF

D: TRBD1
J: TRBJ2-7
V: TRBV5-6
size: .
DNA: TGTGCCAGCAGCACGTCGGGACAGGGGGGAGGGCAGTACTTC
CDR3: CASSTSGQGGGQYF

D: .
J: TRBJ1-2
V: TRBV10-3
size: .
DNA: TGTGCCATCAGTGAGTCGACGACTCCAGCTAACTATGGCTACACCTTC
CDR3: CAISESTTPANYGYTF

D: .
J: TRBJ1-6
V: TRBV14
size: .
DNA: TGTGCCAGCAGCCCAGGGACACTATATAATTCACCCCTCCACTTT
CDR3: CASSPGTLYNSPLHF

D: TRBD1
J: TRBJ2-7
V: TRBV19
size: .
DNA: TGTGCCAGTAGTATAGGGATCAAATCGACAGGGATGTGGGCCGAGCAGTACTTC
CDR3: CASSIGIKSTGMWAEQYF

D: .
J: TRBJ2-3
V: TRBV5-6
size: .
DNA: TGTGCCAGCAGCTTGGGCAACCAGGCTAGCACAGATACGCAGTATTTT
CDR3: CASSLGNQASTDTQYF

D: TRBD1
J: TRBJ1-2
V: TRBV18
size: once
DNA: TGTGCCAGCTCACAGGACAGGGGAATGGGTGGCTACACCTTC
CDR3: CASSQDRGMGGYTF

D: TRBD2
J: TRBJ2-5
V: TRBV29-1
size: .
DNA: TGCAGCCTTGGACTAGCGGGGATAGAGACCCAGTACTTC
CDR3: CSLGLAGIETQYF

D: TRBD1
J: TRBJ2-7
V: TRBV19
size: .
DNA: TGTGCCAGTAGCCCAGAGGACAGGAGCTCCTACGAGCAGTACTTC
CDR3: CASSPEDRSSYEQYF

D: .
J: TRBJ2-2
V: TRBV2
size: few
DNA: TGTGCCAGCAGTGAACGGGGACATCTCACCGGGGAGCTGTTTTTT
CDR3: CASSERGHLTGELFF

D: .
J: TRBJ2-2
V: TRBV2
size: .
DNA: TGTGCCAGCAGTGGGCAGGGAGGGAACACCGGGGAGCTGTTTTTT
CDR3: CASSGQGGNTGELFF

D: TRBD1
J: TRBJ2-7
V: TRBV27
size: .
DNA: TGTGCCAGCAGTTTAGCAGGGGGACCCTACGAGCAGTACTTC
CDR3: CASSLAGGPYEQYF

D: TRBD2
J: TRBJ2-7
V: TRBV5-6
size: .
DNA: TGTGCCAGCAGCTTAGGCCCCGGGACTAGCAACGAGCAGTACTTC
CDR3: CASSLGPGTSNEQYF

D: .
J: TRBJ2-3
V: TRBV28
size: .
DNA: TGTGCCAGCAGCCACGGGGGACAGAACACAGATACGCAGTATTTT
CDR3: CASSHGGQNTDTQYF

D: .
J: TRBJ1-1
V: TRBV19
size: .
DNA: TGTGCCAGTAGACACCGGGGAACTGAAGCTTTCTTT
CDR3: CASRHRGTEAFF

D: TRBD1
J: TRBJ1-4
V: TRBV28
size: .
DNA: TGTGCCAGCAGCACCACGACAGGGCACGAAAAACTGTTTTTT
CDR3: CASSTTTGHEKLFF

D: .
J: TRBJ2-7
V: TRBV13
size: .
DNA: TGTGCCAGCAGCTTAGGCGGGATGCCCCACGAGCAGTACTTC
CDR3: CASSLGGMPHEQYF

D: TRBD2
J: TRBJ2-3
V: TRBV19
size: once
DNA: TGTGCCAGTAGTCCCGGGACTAGCGGGGGCACGAATACGCAGTATTTT
CDR3: CASSPGTSGGTNTQYF

D: .
J: TRBJ1-2
V: TRBV9
size: .
DNA: TGTGCCAGCAGCGTAGATCCGGGGTTGAGCTATGGCTACACCTTC
CDR3: CASSVDPGLSYGYTF

D: .
J: TRBJ1-2
V: TRBV7-9
size: .
DNA: TGTGCCAGCAGTCAGGGCCACTATGGCTACACCTTC
CDR3: CASSQGHYGYTF

D: TRBD1
J: TRBJ1-2
V: TRBV28
size: .
DNA: TGTGCCAGCAGCTCTGGACAGGGAGGACACTATGGCTACACCTTC
CDR3: CASSSGQGGHYGYTF